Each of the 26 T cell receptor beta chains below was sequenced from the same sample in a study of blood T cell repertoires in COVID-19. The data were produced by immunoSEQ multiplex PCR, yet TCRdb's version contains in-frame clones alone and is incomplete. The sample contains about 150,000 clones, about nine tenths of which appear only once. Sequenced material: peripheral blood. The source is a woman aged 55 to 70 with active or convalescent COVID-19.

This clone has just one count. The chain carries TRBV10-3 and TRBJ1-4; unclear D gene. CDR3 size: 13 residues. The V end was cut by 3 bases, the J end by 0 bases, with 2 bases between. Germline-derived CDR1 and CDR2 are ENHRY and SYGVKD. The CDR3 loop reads CAISDATNEKLFF. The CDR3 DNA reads TGTGCCATCAGTGACGCAACTAATGAAAAACTGTTTTTT.

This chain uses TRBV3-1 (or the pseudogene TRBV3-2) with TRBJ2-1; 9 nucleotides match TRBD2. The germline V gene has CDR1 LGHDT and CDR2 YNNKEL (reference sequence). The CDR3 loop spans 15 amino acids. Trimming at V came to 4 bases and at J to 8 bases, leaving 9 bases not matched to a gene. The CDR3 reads CASSRGGANFDEQFF. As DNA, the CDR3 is TGTGCCAGCAGCCGCGGGGGGGCCAATTTCGATGAGCAGTTCTTC.

The CDR3 DNA is TGTGCCAGCAGCCGATCCCCGAGGGCGTACGAGCAGTACTTC. Its protein is CASSRSPRAYEQYF. The chain joins TRBV14 to TRBJ2-7; D perhaps matches TRBD2 (5 bases). The CDR3 is 14 amino acids. V lost 4 bases, J lost 4 bases, and 14 bases lay in between. Germline V gives CDR1 SGHDN, CDR2 FVKESK.

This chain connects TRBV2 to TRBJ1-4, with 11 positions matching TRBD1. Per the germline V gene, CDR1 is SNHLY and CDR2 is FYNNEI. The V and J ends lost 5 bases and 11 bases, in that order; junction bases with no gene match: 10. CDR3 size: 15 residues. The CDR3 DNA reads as TGTGCCAGCAGTATAAGGACAGGGGGCGCCGGGAAACTGTTTTTT. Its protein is CASSIRTGGAGKLFF.

CDR3 region: CASSLEGTGLEKLFF. Here the CDR3 DNA reads TGTGCCAGCAGCTTGGAGGGGACAGGTCTTGAAAAACTGTTTTTT. The V gene is TRBV5-6, the J gene TRBJ1-4; TRBD1 matches at 8 bases. The CDR3 covers 15 residues. Germline trimming cut 0 bases from V and 7 bases from J; bases unmatched to any gene: 5. Germline CDR1 and CDR2: SGHDT and YYEEEE. The full variable domain, rest sourced from reference TRBV5-6 and TRBJ1-4, is DAGVTQSPTHLIKTRGQQVTLRCSPKSGHDTVSWYQQALGQGPQFIFQYYEEEERQRGNFPDRFSGHQFPNYSSELNVNALLLGDSALYLCASSLEGTGLEKLFFGSGTQLSVL.

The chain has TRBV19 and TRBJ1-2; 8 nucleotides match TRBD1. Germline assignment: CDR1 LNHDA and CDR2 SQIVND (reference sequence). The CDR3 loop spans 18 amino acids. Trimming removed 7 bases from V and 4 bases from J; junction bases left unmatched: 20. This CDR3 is CASTPSGGQGRLGYGYTF. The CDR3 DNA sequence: TGTGCCAGTACCCCATCAGGCGGACAGGGTAGGCTAGGCTATGGCTACACCTTC.

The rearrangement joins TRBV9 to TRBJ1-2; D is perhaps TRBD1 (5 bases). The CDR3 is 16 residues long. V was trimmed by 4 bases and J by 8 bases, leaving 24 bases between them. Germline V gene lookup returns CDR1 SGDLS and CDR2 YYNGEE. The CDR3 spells CASSPRERDPAGGYTF. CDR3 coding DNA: TGTGCCAGCAGCCCGCGGGAAAGGGACCCAGCGGGGGGCTACACCTTC.

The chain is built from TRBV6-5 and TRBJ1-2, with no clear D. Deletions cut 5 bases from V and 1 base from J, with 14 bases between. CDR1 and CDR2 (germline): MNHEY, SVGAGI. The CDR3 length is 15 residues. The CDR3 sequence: CASSSIEGINYGYTF. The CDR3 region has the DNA TGTGCCAGCAGTAGTATCGAGGGAATTAACTATGGCTACACCTTC.

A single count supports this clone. The CDR3, as DNA: TGTGCCACCAGCTTACAGGGAATCTACTATGGCTACACCTTC. Residues: CATSLQGIYYGYTF. The V gene is TRBV15, the J gene TRBJ1-2; possible D gene TRBD1, 6 bases. The CDR3 totals 14 residues. The germline V gene has CDR1 LNHNV and CDR2 YYDKDF (reference sequence). With 5 bases removed from V and 3 bases from J, the gap between germline ends came to 13 bases.

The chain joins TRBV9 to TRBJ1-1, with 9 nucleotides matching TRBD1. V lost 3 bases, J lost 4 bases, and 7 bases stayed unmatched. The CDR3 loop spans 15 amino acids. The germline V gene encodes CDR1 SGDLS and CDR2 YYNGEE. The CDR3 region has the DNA TGTGCCAGCAGCGAGTGGGGACAGGGAGTCACTGAAGCTTTCTTT. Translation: CASSEWGQGVTEAFF.

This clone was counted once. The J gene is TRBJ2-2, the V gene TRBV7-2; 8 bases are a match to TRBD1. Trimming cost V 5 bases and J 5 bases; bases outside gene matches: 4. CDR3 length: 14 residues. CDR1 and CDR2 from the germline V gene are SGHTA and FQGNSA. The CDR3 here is CASSPRDRTGELFF. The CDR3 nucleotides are TGTGCCAGCAGCCCCCGGGACAGGACCGGGGAGCTGTTTTTT.

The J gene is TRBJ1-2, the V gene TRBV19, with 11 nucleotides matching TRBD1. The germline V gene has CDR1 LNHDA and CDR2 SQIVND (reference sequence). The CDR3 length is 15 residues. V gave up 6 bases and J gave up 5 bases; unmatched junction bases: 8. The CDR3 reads CASRGIGQGAYGYTF. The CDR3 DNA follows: TGTGCCAGTAGGGGCATCGGACAGGGGGCTTATGGCTACACCTTC.

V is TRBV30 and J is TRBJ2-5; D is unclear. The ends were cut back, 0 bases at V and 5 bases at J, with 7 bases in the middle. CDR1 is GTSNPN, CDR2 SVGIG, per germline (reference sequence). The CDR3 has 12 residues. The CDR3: CAWSVGRETQYF. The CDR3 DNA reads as TGTGCCTGGAGTGTAGGCAGGGAGACCCAGTACTTC. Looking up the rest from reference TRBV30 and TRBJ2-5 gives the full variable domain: SQTIHQWPATLVQPVGSPLSLECTVEGTSNPNLYWYRQAAGRGLQLLFYSVGIGQISSEVPQNLSASRPQDRQFILSSKKLLLSDSGFYLCAWSVGRETQYFGPGTRLLVL.

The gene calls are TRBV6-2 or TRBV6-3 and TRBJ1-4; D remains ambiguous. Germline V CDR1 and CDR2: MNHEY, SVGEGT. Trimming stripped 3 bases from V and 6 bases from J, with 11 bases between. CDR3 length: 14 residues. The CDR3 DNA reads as TGTGCCAGCAGTTATGCGAGCCGGGATGAAAAACTGTTTTTT. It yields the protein CASSYASRDEKLFF.

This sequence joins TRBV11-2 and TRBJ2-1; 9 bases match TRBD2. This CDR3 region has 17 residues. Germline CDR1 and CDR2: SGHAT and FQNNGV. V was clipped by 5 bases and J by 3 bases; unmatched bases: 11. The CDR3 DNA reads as TGTGCCAGCAGCACATACCCGGGACTAGCAGACTACAATGAGCAGTTCTTC. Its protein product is CASSTYPGLADYNEQFF.

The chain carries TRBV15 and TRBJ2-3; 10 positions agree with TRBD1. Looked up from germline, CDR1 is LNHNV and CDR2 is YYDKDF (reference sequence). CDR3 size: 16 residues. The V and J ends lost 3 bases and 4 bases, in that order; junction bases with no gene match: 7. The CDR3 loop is CATSSGTGEKADTQYF. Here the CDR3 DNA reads TGTGCCACCAGCAGCGGGACAGGGGAAAAGGCAGATACGCAGTATTTT.

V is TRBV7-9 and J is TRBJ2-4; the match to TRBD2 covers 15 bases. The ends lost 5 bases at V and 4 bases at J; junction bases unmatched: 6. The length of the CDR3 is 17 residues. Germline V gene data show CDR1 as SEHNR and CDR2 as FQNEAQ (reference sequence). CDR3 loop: CASSPGTSGGLKNIQYF. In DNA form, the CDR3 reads TGTGCCAGCAGCCCCGGGACTAGCGGGGGGCTGAAAAACATTCAGTACTTC. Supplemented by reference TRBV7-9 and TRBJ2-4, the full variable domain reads DTGVSQNPRHKITKRGQNVTFRCDPISEHNRLYWYRQTLGQGPEFLTYFQNEAQLEKSRLLSDRFSAERPKGSFSTLEIQRTEQGDSAMYLCASSPGTSGGLKNIQYFGAGTRLSVL.

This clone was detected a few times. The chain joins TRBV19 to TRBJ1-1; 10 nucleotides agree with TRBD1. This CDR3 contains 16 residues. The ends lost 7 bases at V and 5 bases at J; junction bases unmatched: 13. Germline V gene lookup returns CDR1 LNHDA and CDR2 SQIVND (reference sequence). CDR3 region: CASTSRDRGWVTEAFF. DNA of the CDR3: TGTGCCAGTACCTCCCGGGACAGGGGTTGGGTGACTGAAGCTTTCTTT.

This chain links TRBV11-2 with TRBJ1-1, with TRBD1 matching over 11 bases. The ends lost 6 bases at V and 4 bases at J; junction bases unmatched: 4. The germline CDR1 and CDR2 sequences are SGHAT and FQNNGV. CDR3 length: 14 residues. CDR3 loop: CASSRGTGGTEAFF. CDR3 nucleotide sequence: TGTGCCAGCAGTCGCGGGACAGGGGGCACTGAAGCTTTCTTT.

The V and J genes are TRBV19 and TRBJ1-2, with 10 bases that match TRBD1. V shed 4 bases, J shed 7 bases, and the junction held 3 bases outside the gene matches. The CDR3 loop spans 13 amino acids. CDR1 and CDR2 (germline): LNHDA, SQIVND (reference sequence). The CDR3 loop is CASSKDRGLGYTF. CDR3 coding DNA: TGTGCCAGTAGTAAAGACAGGGGGCTTGGCTACACCTTC. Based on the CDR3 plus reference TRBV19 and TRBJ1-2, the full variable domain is DGGITQSPKYLFRKEGQNVTLSCEQNLNHDAMYWYRQDPGQGLRLIYYSQIVNDFQKGDIAEGYSVSREKKESFPLTVTSAQKNPTAFYLCASSKDRGLGYTFGSGTRLTVV.

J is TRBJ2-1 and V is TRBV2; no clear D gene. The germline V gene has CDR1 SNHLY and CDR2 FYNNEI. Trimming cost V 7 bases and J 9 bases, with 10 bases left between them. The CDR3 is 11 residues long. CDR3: CASTPSSEQFF. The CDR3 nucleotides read TGTGCCAGCACCCCGAGTAGTGAGCAGTTCTTC. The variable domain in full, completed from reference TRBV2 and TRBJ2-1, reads EPEVTQTPSHQVTQMGQEVILRCVPISNHLYFYWYRQILGQKVEFLVSFYNNEISEKSEIFDDQFSVERPDGSNFTLKIRSTKLEDSAMYFCASTPSSEQFFGPGTRLTVL.

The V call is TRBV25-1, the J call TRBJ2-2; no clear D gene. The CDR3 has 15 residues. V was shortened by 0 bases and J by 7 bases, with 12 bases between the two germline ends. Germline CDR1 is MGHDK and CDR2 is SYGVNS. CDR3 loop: CASSEYTTRSGELFF. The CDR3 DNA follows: TGTGCCAGCAGTGAATATACCACCCGGAGCGGGGAGCTGTTTTTT.

CDR3 sequence (DNA): TGTGCCAGCAGCTGGAGGGACAGGGGGTATAATGAGCAGTTCTTC. Residues: CASSWRDRGYNEQFF. The chain uses TRBV5-4 and TRBJ2-1, with 11 nucleotides matching TRBD1. The CDR3 length is 15 residues. Germline V gene sequence: CDR1 SGHNT, CDR2 YYREEE (reference sequence). The junction had 6 bases not matched to a gene; V was cut back by 3 bases and J by 7 bases.

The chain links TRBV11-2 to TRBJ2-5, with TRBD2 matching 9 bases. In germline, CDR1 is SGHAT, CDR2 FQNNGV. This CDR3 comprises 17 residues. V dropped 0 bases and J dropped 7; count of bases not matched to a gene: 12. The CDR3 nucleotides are TGTGCCAGCAGCTTAGATCCCGGGACTAGCCCGGTGGGGACCCAGTACTTC. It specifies CASSLDPGTSPVGTQYF.

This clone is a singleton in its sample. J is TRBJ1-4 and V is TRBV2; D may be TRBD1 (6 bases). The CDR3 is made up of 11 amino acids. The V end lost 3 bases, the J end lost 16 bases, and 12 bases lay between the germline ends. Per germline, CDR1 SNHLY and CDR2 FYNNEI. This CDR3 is CASSDTGSPFF. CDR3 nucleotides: TGTGCCAGCAGTGACACAGGGAGTCCGTTTTTT.

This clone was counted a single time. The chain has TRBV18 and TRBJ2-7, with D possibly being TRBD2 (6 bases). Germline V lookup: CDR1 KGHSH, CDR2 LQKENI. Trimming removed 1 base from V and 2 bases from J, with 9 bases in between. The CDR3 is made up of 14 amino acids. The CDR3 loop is CASSPQGLTYEQYF. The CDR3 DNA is TGTGCCAGCTCACCACAGGGACTCACCTACGAGCAGTACTTC.